This TCR beta chain appears in the sequencing data of a study of CD8+CD57+ T cells in acquired aplastic anemia. Study overall: Roughly 3 ug was the average amount of DNA from sorted CD4+ and CD8+ cells. Average CD4+ read depth in healthy donors was roughly 10 million reads.

V lost 2 bases to trimming and J lost 6 bases, with 10 bases between them. The CDR3 runs to 13 residues. Germline CDR1 is ENHRY and CDR2 is SYGVKD. Whole-study findings and limits: Patients and controls turned out to have around 29 CD8+ CDR3 sequences in common. Significance was not reached for CD8+ Simpson's diversity between patients and controls.

This clonotype was found once. No antigen is known for it. The TCR beta profiling, which covered VDJ combination and CDR3 sequence, was carried out using genomic DNA as the template. TCRdb recomputed calls from the reads with MiXCR, one row per CDR3 protein. The table has roughly 86,000 distinct CDR3 sequences, approximately 46% seen once; the top ten hold approximately 62%. The clonotype was recovered from a human donor in good health, serving as a control. Sequencing was performed on sorted CD4+, CD8+, or CD8+CD57+ T cells (not recorded which) from PBMCs. The rearrangement joins TRBV10-3 to TRBJ1-1, with a tentative D call TRBD1 (6 bases). The CDR3 is CAISERGGSEAFF. The DNA for the CDR3 is TGTGCCATCAGTGAGCGTGGGGGCTCTGAAGCTTTCTTT.